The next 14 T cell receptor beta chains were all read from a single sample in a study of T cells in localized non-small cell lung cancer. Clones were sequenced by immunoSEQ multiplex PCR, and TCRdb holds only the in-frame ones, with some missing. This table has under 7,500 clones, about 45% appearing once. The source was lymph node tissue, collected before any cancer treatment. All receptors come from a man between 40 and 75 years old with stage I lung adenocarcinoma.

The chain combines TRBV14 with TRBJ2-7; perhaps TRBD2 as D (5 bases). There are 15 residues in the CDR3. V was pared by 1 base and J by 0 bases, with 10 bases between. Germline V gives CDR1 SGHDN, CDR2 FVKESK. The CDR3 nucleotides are TGTGCCAGCAGCCAAGTTCCCGGGGTCTCCTACGAGCAGTACTTC. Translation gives CASSQVPGVSYEQYF.

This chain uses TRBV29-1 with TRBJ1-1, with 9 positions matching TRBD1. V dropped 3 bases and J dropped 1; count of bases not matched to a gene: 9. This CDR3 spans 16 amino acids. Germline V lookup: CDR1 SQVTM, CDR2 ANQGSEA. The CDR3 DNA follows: TGCAGCGTTGAGGGGACAGGGTTGGGATGGAACACTGAAGCTTTCTTT. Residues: CSVEGTGLGWNTEAFF.

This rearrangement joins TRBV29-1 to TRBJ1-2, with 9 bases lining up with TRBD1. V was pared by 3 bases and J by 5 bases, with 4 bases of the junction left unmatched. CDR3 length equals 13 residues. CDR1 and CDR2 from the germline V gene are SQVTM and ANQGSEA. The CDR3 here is CSVDGTGQYGYTF. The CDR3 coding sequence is TGCAGCGTTGACGGGACAGGGCAGTATGGCTACACCTTC.

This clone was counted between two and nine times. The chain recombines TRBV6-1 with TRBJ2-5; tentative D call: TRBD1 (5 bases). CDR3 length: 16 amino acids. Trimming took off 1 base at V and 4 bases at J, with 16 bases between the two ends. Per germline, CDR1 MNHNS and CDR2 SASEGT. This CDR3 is CASSEEAQGKLETQYF. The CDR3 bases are TGTGCCAGCAGTGAAGAGGCGCAGGGCAAATTAGAGACCCAGTACTTC.

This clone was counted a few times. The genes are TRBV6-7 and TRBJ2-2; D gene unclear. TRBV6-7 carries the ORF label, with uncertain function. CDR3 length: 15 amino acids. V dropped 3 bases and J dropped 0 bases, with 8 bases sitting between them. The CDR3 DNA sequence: TGTGCCAGCAGTTATGTGTCAGCGAACACCGGGGAGCTGTTTTTT. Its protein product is CASSYVSANTGELFF.

The CDR3: CSVDLARNTEAFF. The CDR3 bases are TGCAGCGTTGACCTTGCGAGGAACACTGAAGCTTTCTTT. The chain employs TRBV29-1 and TRBJ1-1; no reliable D call. The length of the CDR3 is 13 residues. Per germline, CDR1 SQVTM and CDR2 ANQGSEA. Trimming took 3 bases from V and 1 from J, leaving 9 bases between them.

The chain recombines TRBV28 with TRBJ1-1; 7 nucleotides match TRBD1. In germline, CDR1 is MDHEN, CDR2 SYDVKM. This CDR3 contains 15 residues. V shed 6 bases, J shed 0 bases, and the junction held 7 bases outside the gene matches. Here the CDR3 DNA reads TGTGCCAGCAGACTTCGACAGGGTTTGAACACTGAAGCTTTCTTT. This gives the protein CASRLRQGLNTEAFF.

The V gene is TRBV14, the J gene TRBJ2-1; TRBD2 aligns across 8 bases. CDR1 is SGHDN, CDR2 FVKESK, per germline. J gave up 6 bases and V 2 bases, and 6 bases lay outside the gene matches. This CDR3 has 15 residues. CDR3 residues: CASSQRTSQGNEQFF. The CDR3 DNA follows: TGTGCCAGCAGCCAACGGACTAGCCAGGGCAATGAGCAGTTCTTC.

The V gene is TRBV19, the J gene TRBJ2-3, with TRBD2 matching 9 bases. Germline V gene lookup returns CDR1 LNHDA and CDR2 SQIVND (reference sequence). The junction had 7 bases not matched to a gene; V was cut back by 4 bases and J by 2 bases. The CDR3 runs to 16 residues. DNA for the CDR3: TGTGCCAGTAGTAGCGGACTAGCGAGATCCACAGATACGCAGTATTTT. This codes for CASSSGLARSTDTQYF.

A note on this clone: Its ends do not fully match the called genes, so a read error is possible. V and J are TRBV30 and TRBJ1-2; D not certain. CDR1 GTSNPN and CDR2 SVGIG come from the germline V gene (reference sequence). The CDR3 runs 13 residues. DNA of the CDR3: TGTGCCTGGACTGTAGCATCCGGACTCCACGAATTCTTC. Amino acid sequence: CAWTVASGLHEFF. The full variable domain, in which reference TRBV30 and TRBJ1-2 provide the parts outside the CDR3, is SQTIHQWPATLVQPVGSPLSLECTVEGTSNPNLYWYRQAAGRGLQLLFYSVGIGQISSEVPQNLSASRPQDRQFILSSKKLLLSDSGFYLCAWTVASGLHEFFGSGTRLTVV.

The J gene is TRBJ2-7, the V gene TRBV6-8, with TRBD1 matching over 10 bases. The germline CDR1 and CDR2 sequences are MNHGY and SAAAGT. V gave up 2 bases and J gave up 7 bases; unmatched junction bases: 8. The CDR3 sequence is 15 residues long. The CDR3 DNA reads TGTGCCAGCAGTTACACGGGGACAGGGGTCAGGGAGCAGTACTTC. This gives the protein CASSYTGTGVREQYF.

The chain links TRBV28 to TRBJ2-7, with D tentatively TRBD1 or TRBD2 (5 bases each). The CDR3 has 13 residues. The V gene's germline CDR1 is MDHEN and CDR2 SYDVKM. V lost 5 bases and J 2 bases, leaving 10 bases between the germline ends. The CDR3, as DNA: TGTGCCAGCAGTGAATGGGGGACCTACGAGCAGTACTTC. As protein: CASSEWGTYEQYF.

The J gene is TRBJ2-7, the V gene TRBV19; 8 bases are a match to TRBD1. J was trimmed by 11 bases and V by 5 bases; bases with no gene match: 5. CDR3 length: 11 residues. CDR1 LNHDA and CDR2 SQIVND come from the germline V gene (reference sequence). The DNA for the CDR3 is TGTGCCAGTAGTGCGGGGACAGGAAAGTACTTC. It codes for CASSAGTGKYF.

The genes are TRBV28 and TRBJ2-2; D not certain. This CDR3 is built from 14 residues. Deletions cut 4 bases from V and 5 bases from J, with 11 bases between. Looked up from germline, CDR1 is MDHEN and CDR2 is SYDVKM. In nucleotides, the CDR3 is TGTGCCAGCAGTTGGAGTTATGGAACCGGGGAGCTGTTTTTT. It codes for CASSWSYGTGELFF.